This TCR beta chain was sequenced in a study of OX40 agonist ivuxolimab in advanced cancers. Germline V CDR1 and CDR2: KGHSH, LQKENI. This CDR3 contains 16 residues. The ends were cut back, 2 bases at V and 0 bases at J, with 10 bases in the middle. Libraries were prepared by immunoSEQ multiplex PCR; TCRdb keeps only in-frame clonotypes and omits some of them. The data show 55,000 to 65,000 clones, more than 80% seen once. The receptor comes from an adult with an advanced solid tumor such as melanoma, head and neck, liver or kidney cancer. The chain carries TRBV18 and TRBJ1-4; D gene unclear. The sample in question was CD4+ or CD8+ T cells sorted from blood, obtained in a trial of the OX40 agonist ivuxolimab. The CDR3 here is CASSPSTAATNEKLFF. CDR3 nucleotide sequence: TGTGCCAGCTCACCAAGCACAGCTGCAACTAATGAAAAACTGTTTTTT.